Listed here are 17 T cell receptor beta chains from one sample, sequenced in a study of OX40 agonist ivuxolimab in advanced cancers. The repertoire was sequenced with immunoSEQ multiplex PCR; TCRdb's copy has only in-frame clones and lacks some. The sample holds roughly 46,000 clones, roughly 90% seen once. The source was CD4+ or CD8+ T cells sorted from blood, collected in a trial of the OX40 agonist ivuxolimab. These receptors were taken from an adult with an advanced solid tumor such as melanoma, head and neck, liver or kidney cancer.

The chain employs TRBV19 and TRBJ1-2; D call uncertain. Per the germline V gene, CDR1 is LNHDA and CDR2 is SQIVND (reference sequence). There are 12 residues in the CDR3. Trimming removed 4 bases at V and 3 bases at J, with 6 bases between. CDR3 DNA: TGTGCCAGTAGTAGTACGTACTATGGCTACACCTTC. It is translated as CASSSTYYGYTF.

This sequence joins TRBV18 and TRBJ2-5; no clear D gene. From germline, CDR1 is KGHSH and CDR2 LQKENI. The length of the CDR3 is 15 residues. V was cut by 9 bases and J by 7 bases, with 24 bases left in between. DNA of the CDR3: TGTGCCAGTTTTTTTAGAGACACTGACGTACGGACCCAGTACTTC. Amino acid sequence: CASFFRDTDVRTQYF.

V is TRBV6-1 and J is TRBJ2-7, with 12 bases that match TRBD2. Germline V gene data show CDR1 as MNHNS and CDR2 as SASEGT. The CDR3 consists of 16 residues. V gave up 2 bases and J gave up 3 bases; unmatched junction bases: 5. This CDR3 reads CASSELAGGPSYEQYF. In nucleotides, the CDR3 is TGTGCCAGCAGTGAACTAGCGGGGGGGCCTAGCTACGAGCAGTACTTC.

The chain combines TRBV6-6 with TRBJ1-1; no firm D call. In germline, CDR1 is MNHNY, CDR2 SVGAGI (reference sequence). Trimming removed 4 bases from V and 0 bases from J, with 3 bases in between. CDR3 length: 12 residues. The chain's CDR3 is CASSSMNTEAFF. CDR3 DNA sequence: TGTGCCAGCAGTTCCATGAACACTGAAGCTTTCTTT.

CDR3 loop: CASSVGTGPETQYF. In nucleotides, the CDR3 is TGTGCCAGCAGCGTAGGGACAGGTCCTGAGACCCAGTACTTC. This chain joins TRBV9 and TRBJ2-5; 7 bases are a match to TRBD1. Germline V CDR1 and CDR2: SGDLS, YYNGEE. The CDR3 has 14 amino acids. Trimming removed 0 bases from V and 5 bases from J; junction bases left unmatched: 4.

This clone has a handful of counts. V usage is TRBV9 and J usage is TRBJ1-1; the D is unclear. Trimming left V 0 bases short and J 7 bases short, with 16 bases between. The CDR3 has 15 amino acids. The germline CDR1 and CDR2 sequences are SGDLS and YYNGEE. DNA for the CDR3: TGTGCCAGCAGCGTAGGATCGCAGCGCAACCTTGAAGCTTTCTTT. Translation gives CASSVGSQRNLEAFF.

This clone has just a few counts. The J gene is TRBJ1-6, the V gene TRBV9; the D gene is possibly TRBD1 (5 bases). Germline V CDR1 and CDR2: SGDLS, YYNGEE. Deletions cut 7 bases from V and 5 bases from J, with 16 bases between. The CDR3 has 15 amino acids. This CDR3 reads CASSLHGAHNSPLHF. CDR3 coding DNA: TGTGCCAGCTCTCTACATGGGGCTCATAATTCACCCCTCCACTTT.

This clone was seen only a few times. The CDR3 is CASSFFGQPNTEAFF. In nucleotides, the CDR3 is TGTGCCAGCAGCTTCTTCGGGCAGCCGAACACTGAAGCTTTCTTT. The chain has TRBV5-5 and TRBJ1-1, with no clear D. Trimming cost V 2 bases and J 1 base, with 12 bases left between them. Per germline, CDR1 SGHKS and CDR2 YYEKEE (reference sequence). The CDR3 runs to 15 residues.

This chain uses TRBV7-9 with TRBJ2-3, with 9 bases aligning to TRBD1. CDR1 and CDR2 from the germline V gene are SEHNR and FQNEAQ (reference sequence). The V segment lost 4 bases and the J segment 6 bases; nucleotides outside the gene matches: 8. The CDR3 has 15 residues. CDR3 in DNA: TGTGCCAGCAGCTCCGGACAGGGGATATCGGATACGCAGTATTTT. Its translation: CASSSGQGISDTQYF.

The genes are TRBV19 and TRBJ2-1; TRBD2 aligns across 14 bases. The germline gives CDR1 LNHDA, CDR2 SQIVND (reference sequence). The length of the CDR3 is 15 residues. J was trimmed by 7 bases and V by 7 bases; bases with no gene match: 6. CDR3 sequence (DNA): TGTGCCAGTACCTCGGGACTAGCGGGAGTAAATGAGCAGTTCTTC. It codes for CASTSGLAGVNEQFF.

The table lists this clone with a count of one. The chain combines TRBV6-5 with TRBJ2-1; the match to TRBD2 covers 11 bases. The germline V gene has CDR1 MNHEY and CDR2 SVGAGI. The ends lost 6 bases at V and 6 bases at J; junction bases unmatched: 7. This CDR3 is 15 amino acids long. CDR3 DNA: TGTGCCAGCAGGTCCATAGCGGGAGGGGTCAATGAGCAGTTCTTC. This codes for CASRSIAGGVNEQFF.

In nucleotides, the CDR3 is TGTGCCAGCAGCTTAGCGGGAGAGCGAAATCAGCCCCAGCATTTT. It codes for CASSLAGERNQPQHF. V gene TRBV7-9 combines with J gene TRBJ1-5, with unresolved D. The germline CDR1 and CDR2 sequences are SEHNR and FQNEAQ (reference sequence). Deletions cut 0 bases from V and 4 bases from J, with 10 bases between. This CDR3 contains 15 residues.

The J gene is TRBJ2-2, the V gene TRBV9; a weak D match, TRBD2 (5 bases). There are 13 residues in the CDR3. The V gene lost 5 bases and the J gene lost 3 bases, with 8 bases spanning the gap. From germline, CDR1 is SGDLS and CDR2 YYNGEE. CDR3 residues: CASSSEHTGELFF. The CDR3 DNA reads TGTGCCAGCAGTAGCGAACACACCGGGGAGCTGTTTTTT.

The chain couples TRBV27 to TRBJ2-3; D is unresolved. The V and J ends lost 5 bases and 1 base respectively, with 16 bases between them. This CDR3 has 16 residues. The germline V gene has CDR1 MNHEY and CDR2 SMNVEV (reference sequence). CDR3 DNA: TGTGCCAGCAGTCCCGGGTTGGGCTCAGGCACAGATACGCAGTATTTT. Translating gives CASSPGLGSGTDTQYF.

The chain couples TRBV30 to TRBJ2-7; 10 nucleotides align to TRBD2. Germline values: CDR1 GTSNPN, CDR2 SVGIG (reference sequence). Trimming at V came to 5 bases and at J to 1 base, leaving 2 bases not matched to a gene. CDR3 length: 13 amino acids. The CDR3 protein is CAWGTSVSYEQYF. CDR3 nucleotide sequence: TGTGCCTGGGGGACTAGCGTTTCCTACGAGCAGTACTTC. Complete variable domain (other parts from reference TRBV30 and TRBJ2-7): SQTIHQWPATLVQPVGSPLSLECTVEGTSNPNLYWYRQAAGRGLQLLFYSVGIGQISSEVPQNLSASRPQDRQFILSSKKLLLSDSGFYLCAWGTSVSYEQYFGPGTRLTVT.

This clone ranks as medium-sized. This CDR3 reads CASSLYGGSDSPLHF. CDR3 in DNA: TGTGCCAGCAGCTTATACGGGGGTTCAGACTCACCCCTCCACTTT. The chain has TRBV7-8 and TRBJ1-6; possible D gene TRBD1, 5 bases. Germline CDR1 is SGHVS and CDR2 is FQNEAQ. This CDR3 contains 15 residues. Trimming removed 2 bases from V and 10 bases from J, with 15 bases in between.

The rearrangement uses TRBV13 and TRBJ2-3; perhaps TRBD1 as D (6 bases). The CDR3 runs 15 residues. Trimming shortened V by 3 bases and J by 4 bases, and 14 bases separated the two germline ends. Per the germline V gene, CDR1 is PRHDT and CDR2 is FYEKMQ (reference sequence). CDR3 sequence reads: CASSLYRDRADTQYF. CDR3 sequence (DNA): TGTGCCAGCAGCTTGTACAGGGACCGGGCAGATACGCAGTATTTT.